This TCR beta chain was recorded in a study of technical replicates of blood from a handful of donors. V lost 0 bases and J 8 bases, leaving 22 bases between the germline ends. Germline values: CDR1 SGHNT, CDR2 YENEEA. The CDR3 has 17 residues. Measured with immunoSEQ multiplex PCR; TCRdb has only the in-frame clones, and not every one. Of about 80,000 clones in the sample, 95% to 98% were seen once. The chain has TRBV11-3 and TRBJ1-2; D remains ambiguous. The sequenced material came from T cells isolated from PBMCs. The receptor was isolated from a human donor in good health. In DNA, the CDR3 is TGTGCCAGCAGCTTAGATCCTACTCATACGAGCTTGCGGGGCTACACCTTC. Amino acids: CASSLDPTHTSLRGYTF.